A single TCR beta chain is shown here with its context. This table comes from immunoSEQ multiplex PCR, and its TCRdb copy is limited to in-frame clones, with some not included. The sample carries around 210,000 clones, about 82% recorded once. Seattle patients were enrolled during active infection and followed longitudinally. This sample stems from a study of blood T cell repertoires in COVID-19. Whole-study context: There were acute and convalescent COVID-19 samples, and they came from the United States, Italy and Spain.

The CDR3 is 13 amino acids. Trimming left V 4 bases short and J 0 bases short, with 6 bases between. CDR1 SQVTM and CDR2 ANQGSEA come from the germline V gene. This receptor was taken from a man aged 45-60 years with COVID-19, enrolled during active disease. The sample comprised peripheral blood. The rearrangement uses TRBV29-1 and TRBJ1-4; D gene unclear. The CDR3 DNA follows: TGCAGCGTTGCGCGGACAACTAATGAAAAACTGTTTTTT. This encodes CSVARTTNEKLFF.